Listed here are 31 T cell receptor beta chains from one sample, sequenced in a study of response to subunit inactivated influenza vaccine. From the RT-PCR reads, TCRdb called clonotypes with MiXCR, one entry per CDR3 protein. The data contain about 300,000 distinct CDR3 sequences, roughly 22% of them singletons. The sequencing here drew on PBMCs from blood, taken 21 months after vaccination. The receptors were sampled from a man aged 50 to 75 who received an inactivated influenza vaccine.

A few counts support this clonotype. This chain uses TRBV7-8 with TRBJ2-7; TRBD2 might be the D (5 bases). The CDR3 spans 16 residues. The germline V and J ends were trimmed by 5 bases and 2 bases, with 19 bases remaining between them. The germline V gene encodes CDR1 SGHVS and CDR2 FQNEAQ. The CDR3 DNA follows: TGTGCCAGCAGCCTCGCGAAGGTAGCGTGGACCTACGAGCAGTACTTC. Amino acid sequence: CASSLAKVAWTYEQYF.

About this clonotype: A much more abundant neighbour one base away suggests this may be a read error. This chain links TRBV28 with TRBJ1-1; D not certain. The V end lost 11 bases, the J end lost 6 bases, and 16 bases lay between the germline ends. Germline V gene sequence: CDR1 MDHEN, CDR2 SYDVKM. CDR3 length: 12 residues. The DNA for the CDR3 is TGTGCCGGCACCCGTATAAGGGCTGAAGCTTTCTTT. It encodes CAGTRIRAEAFF.

The table lists this clonotype with a few counts. This chain links TRBV6-5 with TRBJ1-1; no definite D call. The CDR3 covers 15 residues. The V gene lost 2 bases and the J gene lost 1 base, with 11 bases spanning the gap. CDR1 and CDR2 (germline): MNHEY, SVGAGI. The CDR3 DNA follows: TGTGCCAGCAGTTACCCTAATCGGGGGAACACTGAAGCTTTCTTT. It specifies CASSYPNRGNTEAFF.

This clonotype came up many times. The chain carries TRBV7-6 and TRBJ1-5; TRBD1 is a possible D gene (6 bases). This CDR3 is built from 13 residues. Trimming pared 5 bases from V and 7 bases from J, leaving 12 bases between. The V gene's germline CDR1 is SGHVS and CDR2 FNYEAQ. Here the CDR3 DNA reads TGTGCCAGCAGCCTACAGGGAAGGCAGCCCCAGCATTTT. It specifies CASSLQGRQPQHF.

The rearrangement uses TRBV12-3 or TRBV12-4 and TRBJ2-2, with D possibly TRBD1 on 5 matching bases. The CDR3 spans 15 residues. Trimming cost V 7 bases and J 0 bases, with 12 bases left between them. The DNA for the CDR3 is TGTGCCAGCATCGCTCAGGGTCCGAACACCGGGGAGCTGTTTTTT. The encoded protein is CASIAQGPNTGELFF.

In its sample, this clonotype is medium-sized. The chain has TRBV28 and TRBJ1-2; D unclear. V lost 6 bases, J lost 12 bases, and 8 bases lay in between. The length of the CDR3 is 9 residues. CDR1 MDHEN and CDR2 SYDVKM come from the germline V gene. CDR3 in amino acids: CASSTPHTF. As DNA, the CDR3 is TGTGCCAGCAGCACCCCCCACACCTTC.

This clonotype was recorded at least ten times. The chain is built from TRBV20-1 and TRBJ1-6; D is uncertain. V lost 0 bases and J 0 bases, leaving 3 bases between the germline ends. The CDR3 is 14 amino acids. CDR1 is DFQATT, CDR2 SNEGSKA, per germline (reference sequence). In nucleotides, the CDR3 is TGCAGTGCTAGAGACAGCTCCTATAATTCACCCCTCCACTTT. Amino acid sequence: CSARDSSYNSPLHF.

The chain carries TRBV12-3 or TRBV12-4 and TRBJ1-5; D possibly corresponds to TRBD1 (5 bases). Trimming stripped 0 bases from V and 2 bases from J, with 8 bases between. The length of the CDR3 is 15 residues. CDR3 amino acids: CASSLARRGNQPQHF. The CDR3 bases are TGTGCCAGCAGTTTAGCTCGCAGGGGCAATCAGCCCCAGCATTTT.

This clonotype came up many times. The chain combines TRBV2 with TRBJ1-1; 9 nucleotides line up with TRBD1. Germline V CDR1 and CDR2: SNHLY, FYNNEI. V lost 6 bases and J lost 3; bases outside the gene matches: 5. The CDR3 contains 14 residues. The CDR3 loop is CASSGTGRYTEAFF. As DNA, the CDR3 is TGTGCCAGCAGCGGGACAGGGAGGTACACTGAAGCTTTCTTT.

The chain couples TRBV6-2 or TRBV6-3 to TRBJ2-3; D perhaps matches TRBD2 (6 bases). The CDR3 runs to 17 residues. Trimming cost V 2 bases and J 6 bases, with 21 bases left between them. The V gene's germline CDR1 is MNHEY and CDR2 SVGEGT. CDR3 region: CASSYPSTRLGGDTQYF. CDR3 DNA sequence: TGTGCCAGCAGTTACCCCTCGACTAGGCTGGGCGGGGATACGCAGTATTTT.

This clonotype was counted a few times. The chain couples TRBV12-3 or TRBV12-4 to TRBJ1-2; D is uncertain. Trimming cost V 2 bases and J 4 bases, with 8 bases left between them. This CDR3 region has 13 residues. The CDR3 loop reads CASSLPSGYGYTF. The CDR3 region has the DNA TGTGCCAGCAGTTTACCGTCAGGCTATGGCTACACCTTC.

With regard to this clonotype: This clone may be a read error of a much larger clone one base away. The rearrangement joins TRBV7-9 to TRBJ1-1, with D possibly matching TRBD1 (6 bases). The CDR3 spans 16 residues. The ends were cut back, 0 bases at V and 2 bases at J, with 13 bases in the middle. The germline gives CDR1 SEHNR, CDR2 FQNEAQ (reference sequence). The CDR3 is CASSLAGRGRNTEAFF. Here the CDR3 DNA reads TGTGCCAGCAGCTTAGCCGGCAGGGGTCGAAACACTGAAGCTTTCTTT.

The chain has TRBV7-7 and TRBJ2-2, with TRBD1 matching over 9 bases. The CDR3 is 15 residues long. J lost 3 bases, V lost 3 bases, and 2 bases had no gene match. The germline CDR1 and CDR2 sequences are SSHAT and FNYEAQ (reference sequence). The CDR3, as DNA: TGTGCCAGCAGCTTTGGGGACAGGGACACCGGGGAGCTGTTTTTT. Translated, it gives CASSFGDRDTGELFF. Supplemented by reference TRBV7-7 and TRBJ2-2, the full variable domain reads GAGVSQSPRYKVTKRGQDVTLRCDPISSHATLYWYQQALGQGPEFLTYFNYEAQPDKSGLPSDRFSAERPEGSISTLTIQRTEQRDSAMYRCASSFGDRDTGELFFGEGSRLTVL.

The V call is TRBV18, the J call TRBJ1-3, with no clear D. This CDR3 has 13 residues. Germline assignment: CDR1 KGHSH and CDR2 LQKENI. Trimming removed 2 bases from V and 0 bases from J, with 2 bases in between. CDR3 amino acids: CASSPGSGNTIYF. CDR3 sequence (DNA): TGTGCCAGCTCACCAGGCTCTGGAAACACCATATATTTT.

This clonotype came up many times. The V call is TRBV6-5, the J call TRBJ1-4; 9 nucleotides align to TRBD1. The CDR3 loop spans 17 amino acids. V dropped 2 bases and J dropped 3; count of bases not matched to a gene: 7. Germline CDR1 reads MNHEY; CDR2 reads SVGAGI. CDR3 in DNA: TGTGCCAGCAGTTACCAGGGACAGGGATTTGCTAATGAAAAACTGTTTTTT. Its protein is CASSYQGQGFANEKLFF.

This clonotype was observed a few times. A much larger clone is a single base away; this may be a read error. The V gene is TRBV3-1, the J gene TRBJ1-1; weak D call: TRBD1 (5 bases). Germline values: CDR1 LGHDT, CDR2 YNNKEL (reference sequence). Deletions cut 3 bases from V and 1 base from J, with 6 bases between. The CDR3 has 13 residues. DNA of the CDR3: TGTGCCAGCAGCCACGGACAGAACACTGAAGCTTTCTTT. Its translation: CASSHGQNTEAFF. Together with reference TRBV3-1 and TRBJ1-1, the CDR3 gives the full variable domain: DTAVSQTPKYLVTQMGNDKSIKCEQNLGHDTMYWYKQDSKKFLKIMFSYNNKELIINETVPNRFSPKSPDKAHLNLHINSLELGDSAVYFCASSHGQNTEAFFGQGTRLTVV.

The chain recombines TRBV20-1 with TRBJ2-1; 7 bases fit TRBD1. The CDR3 is 13 residues long. Trimming at V came to 2 bases and at J to 9 bases, leaving 7 bases not matched to a gene. Germline V gene lookup returns CDR1 DFQATT and CDR2 SNEGSKA (reference sequence). The CDR3 loop is CSARRLAGGEQFF. The CDR3 nucleotides are TGCAGTGCTAGAAGGCTAGCAGGGGGTGAGCAGTTCTTC.

J is TRBJ1-2 and V is TRBV19, with TRBD1 matching 8 bases. Germline V gives CDR1 LNHDA, CDR2 SQIVND (reference sequence). V dropped 11 bases and J dropped 6; count of bases not matched to a gene: 8. The length of the CDR3 is 12 residues. The CDR3 DNA reads TGTGCCCTGGGGGACAGGATCAATGGCTACACCTTC. This gives the protein CALGDRINGYTF.

V and J are TRBV30 and TRBJ1-1; 8 nucleotides agree with TRBD1. The ends lost 2 bases at V and 4 bases at J; junction bases unmatched: 6. CDR3 length equals 14 residues. The germline V gene has CDR1 GTSNPN and CDR2 SVGIG (reference sequence). CDR3: CAWSPGGAGTEAFF. As DNA, the CDR3 is TGTGCCTGGAGTCCAGGGGGCGCGGGCACTGAAGCTTTCTTT.

This clonotype has a handful of counts. V usage is TRBV7-8 and J usage is TRBJ1-2; no clear D gene. Germline V gene sequence: CDR1 SGHVS, CDR2 FQNEAQ. V lost 7 bases and J lost 2, with 17 bases in between. This CDR3 spans 15 amino acids. The CDR3 nucleotides read TGTGCCAGCACACCTCTCGAATCCGGGAACTATGGCTACACCTTC. Its protein is CASTPLESGNYGYTF.

In its sample, this clonotype was seen a few times. This chain connects TRBV4-3 to TRBJ1-5; D call uncertain. Trimming shortened V by 0 bases and J by 2 bases, and 8 bases separated the two germline ends. The CDR3 contains 15 residues. Germline V gene sequence: CDR1 LGHNA, CDR2 YSLEER. The CDR3 protein is CASSQDPGRNQPQHF. The DNA for the CDR3 is TGCGCCAGCAGCCAAGACCCCGGCCGCAATCAGCCCCAGCATTTT.

This sequence joins TRBV29-1 and TRBJ2-5, with 10 bases lining up with TRBD1. Losses at the gene ends were 6 bases for V and 5 bases for J; bases not matched to a gene: 3. Germline CDR1 reads SQVTM; CDR2 reads ANQGSEA. The CDR3 totals 12 residues. The chain's CDR3 is CSVTGGGETQYF. CDR3 coding DNA: TGCAGCGTGACAGGGGGCGGGGAGACCCAGTACTTC.

The sample holds many counts of this clonotype. The V and J genes are TRBV15 and TRBJ1-2; the D is unclear. CDR1 is LNHNV, CDR2 YYDKDF, per germline (reference sequence). The ends were cut back, 0 bases at V and 6 bases at J, with 5 bases in the middle. This CDR3 is built from 12 residues. In DNA form, the CDR3 reads TGTGCCACCAGCAGAGATGGTCATGGCTACACCTTC. Translating gives CATSRDGHGYTF.

The rearrangement joins TRBV10-3 to TRBJ2-3; TRBD2 agrees at 8 bases. The germline V gene has CDR1 ENHRY and CDR2 SYGVKD. CDR3 size: 15 residues. The trim removed 7 bases at V and 2 bases at J, leaving 8 bases unmatched. The CDR3 DNA is TGTGCCATCAAGGAGGGCGGGGGGTACACAGATACGCAGTATTTT. Residues: CAIKEGGGYTDTQYF.

J is TRBJ1-1 and V is TRBV28, with D uncertain. This CDR3 is built from 16 residues. Germline CDR1 reads MDHEN; CDR2 reads SYDVKM. Trimming cost V 7 bases and J 5 bases, with 23 bases left between them. The CDR3 DNA sequence: TGTGCCAGCAATCTGGGAAGGCCCGCCATGGGAACTGAAGCTTTCTTT. It codes for CASNLGRPAMGTEAFF.

This clonotype was counted only a few times. The gene calls are TRBV7-8 and TRBJ2-1; D not certain. Trimming shortened V by 1 base and J by 7 bases, and 17 bases separated the two germline ends. The CDR3 spans 16 residues. The germline V gene encodes CDR1 SGHVS and CDR2 FQNEAQ. The CDR3 loop is CASSLVLGTANNEQFF. The CDR3 nucleotides are TGTGCCAGCAGCTTAGTGTTGGGAACAGCAAATAATGAGCAGTTCTTC.

A word on this clonotype: The conserved phenylalanine or tryptophan normally closing the CDR3 is absent here, so this likely arose from a read error. The genes are TRBV20-1 and TRBJ2-3; D gene uncertain. The CDR3 runs 12 residues. The germline V gene has CDR1 DFQATT and CDR2 SNEGSKA (reference sequence). Trimming shortened V by 2 bases and J by 0 bases, and 3 bases separated the two germline ends. CDR3 DNA: TGCAGTGCTAGACCCAGCACAGATACGCAGTATTCT. Translating gives CSARPSTDTQYS.

V is TRBV7-9 and J is TRBJ2-1; 11 bases are shared with TRBD2. CDR1 and CDR2 (germline): SEHNR, FQNEAQ (reference sequence). This CDR3 comprises 17 residues. The V segment lost 5 bases and the J segment 7 bases; nucleotides outside the gene matches: 13. The CDR3: CASSLPRGLAEKNEQFF. For the CDR3, the DNA is TGTGCCAGCAGCCTCCCGCGGGGACTAGCGGAAAAGAATGAGCAGTTCTTC.

This clonotype has ten or more counts. The rearrangement links TRBV28 to TRBJ2-5; 10 bases match TRBD2. CDR3 length equals 20 residues. Germline values: CDR1 MDHEN, CDR2 SYDVKM. The V gene end was trimmed by 4 bases and the J gene end by 4 bases; junction bases not matched to a gene: 21. CDR3 loop: CASSSLRRASGSGGGETQYF. In DNA, the CDR3 is TGTGCCAGCAGTTCCCTCAGACGGGCTAGCGGGAGCGGAGGGGGAGAGACCCAGTACTTC.

This chain connects TRBV6-2 or TRBV6-3 to TRBJ2-2, with D perhaps TRBD1 or TRBD2 (5 bases each). Germline V gene data show CDR1 as MNHEY and CDR2 as SVGEGT. Trimming pared 8 bases from V and 6 bases from J, leaving 13 bases between. The CDR3 is 13 amino acids. The CDR3 sequence: CASSYTGPGELFF. The CDR3 nucleotides are TGTGCCAGCTCATACACGGGGCCCGGGGAGCTGTTTTTT.

The chain combines TRBV6-5 with TRBJ1-2, with D possibly TRBD1 on 6 matching bases. The germline V gene encodes CDR1 MNHEY and CDR2 SVGAGI. The V end was cut by 4 bases, the J end by 7 bases, with 10 bases between. The CDR3 covers 12 residues. CDR3 DNA sequence: TGTGCCAGCAGTTCCCACAGGGCTGGCTACACCTTC. Translated: CASSSHRAGYTF.